The clone carrying this TCR beta chain was picked up one time. Its matching antigen is unknown. Deletions cut 4 bases from V and 4 bases from J, with 19 bases between. Germline V lookup: CDR1 GTSNPN, CDR2 SVGIG (reference sequence). The CDR3 loop spans 15 amino acids. This sample is part of a study of monozygotic twins with cystic fibrosis. Broader study findings: In 13 of 16 pairs, V gene usage was closest to the co-twin's.

Sequencing was performed with immunoSEQ multiplex PCR; in TCRdb, only in-frame clones are kept and a portion is missing. Here the sample spans 9,500 or so clones, about 98% being singletons. The receptor was isolated from a girl aged 2 to 9 with cystic fibrosis. Specimen: blood. V is TRBV30 and J is TRBJ1-2, with D unclear. The CDR3 region has the DNA TGTGCCTGGACCCCCGGAGGAGTGGGGAGCTATGGCTACACCTTC. Residues: CAWTPGGVGSYGYTF.